Listed here are 9 T cell receptor beta chains from one sample, sequenced in a study of blood T cell repertoires in COVID-19. The assay was immunoSEQ multiplex PCR, and TCRdb's table has in-frame clones only and misses some. In the table there are about 250,000 clones, 85% of which are singletons. The sequenced material came from peripheral blood. These receptors originate from a man aged 45-65 years with active or convalescent COVID-19.

The J gene is TRBJ1-3, the V gene TRBV30; D uncertain. The CDR3 covers 13 residues. Germline V CDR1 and CDR2: GTSNPN, SVGIG (reference sequence). V lost 4 bases, J lost 1 base, and 8 bases lay in between. As DNA, the CDR3 is TGTGCCTGGAACTTGAATTCTGGAAACACCATATATTTT. Translation: CAWNLNSGNTIYF.

The chain uses TRBV5-5 and TRBJ2-7, with TRBD1 matching 9 bases. The CDR3 has 14 amino acids. Unmatched junction bases numbered 5, after V lost 4 bases and J lost 3 bases. Germline lookup yields CDR1 SGHKS and CDR2 YYEKEE (reference sequence). Written as DNA, the CDR3 is TGTGCCAGCAGCCAGGACAGGGGATTCTACGAGCAGTACTTC. Encoded protein: CASSQDRGFYEQYF.

The chain links TRBV19 to TRBJ2-2; TRBD2 agrees at 11 bases. The CDR3 consists of 16 residues. V trimming: 7 bases; J trimming: 6 bases; junction bases outside the gene matches: 10. Germline V gene sequence: CDR1 LNHDA, CDR2 SQIVND (reference sequence). The CDR3 loop is CASIPGTSGFSGELFF. DNA of the CDR3: TGTGCCAGTATTCCCGGGACTAGCGGTTTCTCCGGGGAGCTGTTTTTT.

The J gene is TRBJ2-2, the V gene TRBV13; 9 nucleotides agree with TRBD1. From germline, CDR1 is PRHDT and CDR2 FYEKMQ (reference sequence). The CDR3 totals 16 residues. Losses at the gene ends were 2 bases for V and 3 bases for J; bases not matched to a gene: 4. The CDR3 loop reads CASSLRGQGDTGELFF. The CDR3 DNA sequence: TGTGCCAGCAGCTTACGGGGACAGGGCGACACCGGGGAGCTGTTTTTT.

The chain couples TRBV6-1 to TRBJ2-2, with a tentative D call TRBD2 (5 bases). The germline V gene encodes CDR1 MNHNS and CDR2 SASEGT. This CDR3 is 17 amino acids long. Deletions cut 4 bases from V and 1 base from J, with 16 bases between. CDR3: CASSVGRGRMNTGELFF. The CDR3 DNA sequence: TGTGCCAGCAGTGTTGGACGAGGGCGGATGAACACCGGGGAGCTGTTTTTT.

This clone came up a few times. V usage is TRBV27 and J usage is TRBJ1-2; unclear D gene. Germline CDR1 MNHEY, CDR2 SMNVEV (reference sequence). This CDR3 has 14 residues. Trimming took 5 bases from V and 5 from J, leaving 15 bases between them. The CDR3 bases are TGTGCCAGCAGTCCCCGAGGCAGCTCATATGGCTACACCTTC. Its translation is CASSPRGSSYGYTF.

Ten or more counts support this clone. The chain combines TRBV19 with TRBJ1-5; TRBD1 might be the D (6 bases). The CDR3 covers 13 residues. Germline CDR1 reads LNHDA; CDR2 reads SQIVND (reference sequence). Between the trimmed V and J ends, which lost 6 bases and 8 bases, there was a span of 14 bases. CDR3 sequence: CASRDSPREPQHF. The CDR3 nucleotides are TGTGCCAGTAGGGACAGTCCGCGTGAGCCCCAGCATTTT.

J is TRBJ1-6 and V is TRBV7-9; D is undetermined. Trimming shortened V by 5 bases and J by 5 bases, and 7 bases separated the two germline ends. CDR3 length equals 13 residues. Germline V gives CDR1 SEHNR, CDR2 FQNEAQ (reference sequence). In DNA, the CDR3 is TGTGCCAGCAGCCGGACTAATAATTCACCCCTCCACTTT. Amino acid sequence: CASSRTNNSPLHF.

This CDR3 reads CASSLGRTTPDTQYF. CDR3 bases: TGTGCCAGCAGTTTAGGACGGACTACCCCAGATACGCAGTATTTT. The chain couples TRBV27 to TRBJ2-3; D might be TRBD2 (6 bases). This CDR3 comprises 15 residues. The germline gives CDR1 MNHEY, CDR2 SMNVEV (reference sequence). Trimming shortened V by 2 bases and J by 4 bases, and 13 bases separated the two germline ends.